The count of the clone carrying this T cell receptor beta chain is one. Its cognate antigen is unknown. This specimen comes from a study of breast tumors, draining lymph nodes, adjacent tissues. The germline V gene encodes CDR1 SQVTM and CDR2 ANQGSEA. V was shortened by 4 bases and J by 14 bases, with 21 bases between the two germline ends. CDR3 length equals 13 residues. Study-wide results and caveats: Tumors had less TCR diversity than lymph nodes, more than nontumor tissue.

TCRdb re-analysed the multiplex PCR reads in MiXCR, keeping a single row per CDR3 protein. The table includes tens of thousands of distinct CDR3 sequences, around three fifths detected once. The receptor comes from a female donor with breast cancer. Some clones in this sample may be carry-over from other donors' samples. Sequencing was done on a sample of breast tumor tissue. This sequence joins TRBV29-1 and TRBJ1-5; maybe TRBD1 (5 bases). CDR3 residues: CSVVYYLGEDEHF. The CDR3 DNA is TGCAGCGTTGTTTACTACTTAGGGGAGGATGAGCATTTT.